Listed here is a single TCR beta chain. The data stem from a study of blood T cell repertoires in COVID-19. V was shortened by 3 bases and J by 1 base, with 9 bases between the two germline ends. The germline gives CDR1 MNHNS, CDR2 SASEGT. The CDR3 is 14 residues long. The assay was immunoSEQ multiplex PCR, and TCRdb's table has in-frame clones only and misses some. Among 280,000 or so clones listed, under 90% were seen once. The source of this sequence is a woman in her 50s who had recovered from COVID-19. The genes are TRBV6-1 and TRBJ1-2; D ambiguous. Sequenced material: peripheral blood. The CDR3 DNA is TGTGCCAGCAGTGATTTCGGTCTTAACTATGGCTACACCTTC. This codes for CASSDFGLNYGYTF.